These 32 T cell receptor beta chains originate from one sample sequenced in a study of cytomegalovirus exposure and HLA in healthy donors. The PCR had 60 Vbeta and 13 Jbeta primers. TCRdb's copy holds only in-frame clones and misses some; the assay was immunoSEQ multiplex PCR. The data hold about 100,000 clones, with 79% observed a single time. Source material: PBMCs. Source of these receptors: a woman between 40 and 50 years old in good health and CMV-seronegative.

The rearrangement uses TRBV28 and TRBJ2-7; 7 bases match TRBD1. Losses at the gene ends were 6 bases for V and 3 bases for J; bases not matched to a gene: 14. Germline V gene data show CDR1 as MDHEN and CDR2 as SYDVKM. The CDR3 spans 16 residues. CDR3 DNA sequence: TGTGCCAGCAGGTCTGTACAGGGGAGATTTTTCTACGAGCAGTACTTC. Residues: CASRSVQGRFFYEQYF.

The chain uses TRBV4-3 and TRBJ2-6; 9 bases match TRBD1. The CDR3 contains 20 residues. The germline CDR1 and CDR2 sequences are LGHNA and YSLEER. V dropped 1 base and J dropped 0; count of bases not matched to a gene: 10. Here the CDR3 reads CASSQARTGVKTSGANVLTF. The CDR3 DNA follows: TGCGCCAGCAGCCAAGCAAGGACAGGGGTTAAAACCTCTGGGGCCAACGTCCTGACTTTC.

V is TRBV19 and J is TRBJ2-5; 14 bases fit TRBD2. This CDR3 is built from 15 residues. With V trimmed by 5 bases and J by 11 bases, 10 bases remained unmatched. The V gene's germline CDR1 is LNHDA and CDR2 SQIVND (reference sequence). This chain's CDR3 is CASSSSPGLAGEQYF. The CDR3 bases are TGTGCCAGTAGTTCGTCACCGGGACTAGCGGGAGAGCAGTACTTC.

J is TRBJ1-3 and V is TRBV19, with TRBD1 as a possible D gene (5 bases). Germline V gene sequence: CDR1 LNHDA, CDR2 SQIVND (reference sequence). V dropped 8 bases and J dropped 0 bases, with 11 bases sitting between them. The CDR3 sequence is 14 residues long. DNA for the CDR3: TGTGCCAGTTCTACAGGAGTCTCTGGAAACACCATATATTTT. This translates into CASSTGVSGNTIYF.

This chain connects TRBV5-1 to TRBJ1-4; D is unclear. In germline, CDR1 is SGHRS, CDR2 YFSETQ. The V end was cut by 1 base, the J end by 4 bases, with 5 bases between. The CDR3 sequence is 13 residues long. Here the CDR3 reads CASSLPSNEKLFF. CDR3 nucleotide sequence: TGCGCCAGCAGCTTGCCCAGTAATGAAAAACTGTTTTTT.

This chain uses TRBV20-1 with TRBJ2-4, with no clear D. The CDR3 is 11 amino acids. Germline CDR1 is DFQATT and CDR2 is SNEGSKA (reference sequence). The V end lost 5 bases, the J end lost 1 base, and 3 bases lay between the germline ends. Here the CDR3 DNA reads TGCAGTGCTCTCGCCAAAAACATTCAGTACTTC. Residues: CSALAKNIQYF.

The rearrangement uses TRBV25-1 and TRBJ2-1, with 12 bases lining up with TRBD2. CDR3 size: 15 residues. Germline assignment: CDR1 MGHDK and CDR2 SYGVNS. J lost 8 bases, V lost 4 bases, and 6 bases had no gene match. CDR3: CASSATSGSGDEQFF. The CDR3 coding sequence is TGTGCCAGCAGTGCGACTAGCGGGAGTGGCGATGAGCAGTTCTTC.

The chain joins TRBV19 to TRBJ2-6; D is perhaps TRBD2 (5 bases). Per the germline V gene, CDR1 is LNHDA and CDR2 is SQIVND (reference sequence). Trimming stripped 0 bases from V and 8 bases from J, with 11 bases between. The CDR3 loop spans 15 amino acids. The chain's CDR3 is CASSIDSWRSNVLTF. DNA of the CDR3: TGTGCCAGTAGTATAGACAGCTGGAGGTCCAACGTCCTGACTTTC.

CDR3 sequence reads: CASSVDPLAANEQFF. The CDR3 DNA is TGTGCCAGCAGCGTAGACCCCCTAGCGGCCAATGAGCAGTTCTTC. V gene TRBV9 combines with J gene TRBJ2-1; 7 nucleotides match TRBD2. The CDR3 is made up of 15 amino acids. V was clipped by 0 bases and J by 6 bases; unmatched bases: 6. Germline V gene lookup returns CDR1 SGDLS and CDR2 YYNGEE.

This clone appeared a single time. This chain connects TRBV6-5 to TRBJ1-2; weak D call: TRBD1 (5 bases). Germline V gene sequence: CDR1 MNHEY, CDR2 SVGAGI. The V and J ends lost 0 bases and 8 bases respectively, with 13 bases between them. CDR3 length: 14 amino acids. CDR3 sequence: CASSYSHRGLGYTF. CDR3 DNA sequence: TGTGCCAGCAGTTACTCTCATCGGGGGTTGGGCTACACCTTC.

This clone was observed a few times. The chain is built from TRBV7-2 and TRBJ2-7; 8 bases match TRBD2. With V trimmed by 2 bases and J by 2 bases, 8 bases remained unmatched. The CDR3 is made up of 16 amino acids. Germline-derived CDR1 and CDR2 are SGHTA and FQGNSA. The CDR3 nucleotides read TGTGCCAGCAGCTTAAGTAGCGGGGCAATAACCTACGAGCAGTACTTC. Translating gives CASSLSSGAITYEQYF.

The chain has TRBV5-4 and TRBJ2-7; 9 nucleotides line up with TRBD2. In germline, CDR1 is SGHNT, CDR2 YYREEE (reference sequence). With V trimmed by 4 bases and J by 7 bases, 21 bases remained unmatched. The CDR3 sequence is 18 residues long. The CDR3 sequence is CASSPGGKGGGRAGEQYF. The CDR3 coding sequence is TGTGCCAGCAGCCCGGGCGGTAAAGGGGGCGGGAGGGCGGGGGAGCAGTACTTC.

The CDR3 DNA follows: TGTGCCAGCAGCTCGCAGCCGGCGGGGGGAAATCGTCTGTTCTTC. This translates into CASSSQPAGGNRLFF. The V gene is TRBV7-8, the J gene TRBJ2-1, with 8 bases identical to TRBD2. CDR3 size: 15 residues. V trimming: 4 bases; J trimming: 15 bases; junction bases outside the gene matches: 17. Germline assignment: CDR1 SGHVS and CDR2 FQNEAQ.

The V and J genes are TRBV9 and TRBJ2-5; D ambiguous. Germline CDR1 SGDLS, CDR2 YYNGEE. The V end was cut by 0 bases, the J end by 6 bases, with 9 bases between. This CDR3 contains 13 residues. This CDR3 is CASSVDSQKTQYF. CDR3 DNA: TGTGCCAGCAGCGTAGACTCTCAAAAGACCCAGTACTTC.

The chain uses TRBV20-1 and TRBJ2-5, with D unresolved. The V gene's germline CDR1 is DFQATT and CDR2 SNEGSKA (reference sequence). With 0 bases removed from V and 5 bases from J, the gap between germline ends came to 4 bases. The CDR3 extends over 11 amino acids. CDR3 sequence (DNA): TGCAGTGCTAGAGATCTCGAGACCCAGTACTTC. This gives the protein CSARDLETQYF.

As DNA, the CDR3 is TGTGCCAGTAGTATTGGGCAGGGCCCCAATTCACCCCTCCACTTT. Encoded protein: CASSIGQGPNSPLHF. The chain recombines TRBV19 with TRBJ1-6, with a tentative D call TRBD1 (5 bases). This CDR3 is built from 15 residues. V dropped 3 bases and J dropped 7 bases, with 13 bases sitting between them. Germline V lookup: CDR1 LNHDA, CDR2 SQIVND (reference sequence).

DNA of the CDR3: TGTGCCAGCAGTTCACCACAACAGGGAGTACCTGAAGCTTTCTTT. Amino acid sequence: CASSSPQQGVPEAFF. The chain recombines TRBV27 with TRBJ1-1; possibly TRBD1 for D (6 bases). V lost 4 bases to trimming and J lost 6 bases, with 18 bases between them. There are 15 residues in the CDR3. From germline, CDR1 is MNHEY and CDR2 SMNVEV (reference sequence).

The rearrangement links TRBV29-1 to TRBJ1-2; D is possibly TRBD1 (5 bases). CDR1 is SQVTM and CDR2 is ANQGSEA in the germline V gene. Deletions cut 7 bases from V and 8 bases from J, with 17 bases between. The CDR3 loop spans 12 amino acids. For the CDR3, the DNA is TGCAGCGGGCGGGACTACGACGGGGGCTACACCTTC. Protein sequence: CSGRDYDGGYTF.

This clone was detected only a few times. The genes are TRBV6-5 and TRBJ2-3; 14 bases line up with TRBD2. V lost 6 bases and J lost 6; bases outside the gene matches: 2. The germline gives CDR1 MNHEY, CDR2 SVGAGI. The CDR3 consists of 14 residues. The CDR3 DNA sequence: TGTGCCAGCAGCCGGACTAGCGGGAGGGATACGCAGTATTTT. Translation: CASSRTSGRDTQYF.

The J gene is TRBJ2-1, the V gene TRBV7-9; 9 bases line up with TRBD1. The CDR3 extends over 15 amino acids. Per the germline V gene, CDR1 is SEHNR and CDR2 is FQNEAQ (reference sequence). The J segment lost 9 bases and the V segment lost 4 bases, leaving 10 bases of the junction unmatched. CDR3 sequence reads: CASSSTGGIRREQFF. CDR3 DNA: TGTGCCAGCAGCTCGACAGGGGGGATTCGTCGTGAGCAGTTCTTC.

The CDR3 region is CASSLNSGRGHDTEAFF. The DNA for the CDR3 is TGTGCCAGCAGTTTGAATTCTGGCAGGGGGCATGACACTGAAGCTTTCTTT. This chain connects TRBV28 to TRBJ1-1, with TRBD1 identical over 8 bases. The J segment lost 3 bases and the V segment lost 3 bases, leaving 12 bases of the junction unmatched. CDR1 and CDR2 (germline): MDHEN, SYDVKM. The CDR3 has 17 residues.

The V and J genes are TRBV6-6 and TRBJ2-7; maybe TRBD1 (5 bases). Deletions cut 3 bases from V and 3 bases from J, with 18 bases between. The CDR3 has 16 amino acids. Looked up from germline, CDR1 is MNHNY and CDR2 is SVGAGI (reference sequence). The CDR3 is CASSYTPLDRNYEQYF. The CDR3 DNA reads as TGTGCCAGCAGTTATACCCCCCTAGACAGAAACTACGAGCAGTACTTC.

J is TRBJ2-1 and V is TRBV25-1; 9 nucleotides line up with TRBD2. Germline V gene data show CDR1 as MGHDK and CDR2 as SYGVNS. The V and J ends lost 2 bases and 6 bases, in that order; junction bases with no gene match: 2. CDR3 length: 14 amino acids. In DNA, the CDR3 is TGTGCCAGCAGTGAAACGCGGGAGGGCAATGAGCAGTTCTTC. Residues: CASSETREGNEQFF. Full variable domain (rest looked up from reference TRBV25-1 and TRBJ2-1): EADIYQTPRYLVIGTGKKITLECSQTMGHDKMYWYQQDPGMELHLIHYSYGVNSTEKGDLSSESTVSRIRTEHFPLTLESARPSHTSQYLCASSETREGNEQFFGPGTRLTVL.

About this clone itself: Likely a read error: the CDR3 ends without its conserved phenylalanine or tryptophan. This sequence joins TRBV7-9 and TRBJ1-2, with TRBD1 matching over 7 bases. The CDR3 is 13 amino acids. Germline trimming cut 5 bases from V and 6 bases from J; bases unmatched to any gene: 6. Germline CDR1 and CDR2: SEHNR and FQNEAQ (reference sequence). The CDR3, as DNA: TGTGCCAGCAGCGGGGGACAGTTTAATGGCTACACCCTC. Translating it yields CASSGGQFNGYTL.

This chain joins TRBV10-3 and TRBJ2-5; TRBD2 aligns across 7 bases. The germline V gene encodes CDR1 ENHRY and CDR2 SYGVKD. V was pared by 10 bases and J by 3 bases, with 8 bases of the junction left unmatched. CDR3 size: 13 residues. The CDR3 DNA reads as TGTGCCAGTGGATGGGCGGGGGAAGAGACCCAGTACTTC. Translation gives CASGWAGEETQYF.

This clone has just a few counts. J is TRBJ2-1 and V is TRBV4-3; possibly TRBD2 for D (5 bases). CDR1 and CDR2 from the germline V gene are LGHNA and YSLEER. The CDR3 loop spans 19 amino acids. Trimming cost V 0 bases and J 7 bases, with 25 bases left between them. Here the CDR3 DNA reads TGCGCCAGCAGCCAAGAAATGGCGCGGTCCGGGGATTTCGGGAATGAGCAGTTCTTC. Translated, it gives CASSQEMARSGDFGNEQFF.

The V gene is TRBV6-6, the J gene TRBJ2-1; the match to TRBD2 covers 15 bases. V was pared by 5 bases and J by 8 bases, with 4 bases of the junction left unmatched. CDR3 size: 15 residues. Germline assignment: CDR1 MNHNY and CDR2 SVGAGI (reference sequence). The CDR3 DNA sequence: TGTGCCAGCAGTCATAGGACTAGCGGGGGGGATGAGCAGTTCTTC. Amino acids: CASSHRTSGGDEQFF.

The table lists this clone with a few counts. CDR3 protein: CASSIQQWAGANVLTF. The DNA for the CDR3 is TGTGCCAGTAGTATTCAACAGTGGGCTGGGGCCAACGTCCTGACTTTC. The chain couples TRBV19 to TRBJ2-6; D uncertain. The CDR3 is 16 residues long. The V and J ends lost 3 bases and 2 bases respectively, with 11 bases between them. Germline-derived CDR1 and CDR2 are LNHDA and SQIVND (reference sequence).

This chain links TRBV5-4 with TRBJ1-2; TRBD1 aligns across 8 bases. Germline CDR1 reads SGHNT; CDR2 reads YYREEE (reference sequence). Germline trimming cut 4 bases from V and 8 bases from J; bases unmatched to any gene: 7. This CDR3 comprises 13 residues. The CDR3 loop reads CASSPDRGAGYTF. The CDR3 DNA follows: TGTGCCAGCAGCCCAGACAGGGGCGCAGGCTACACCTTC.

J is TRBJ2-2 and V is TRBV12-5; possibly TRBD2 for D (5 bases). Germline V gene sequence: CDR1 LGHNT, CDR2 FRNRAP. Trimming left V 3 bases short and J 5 bases short, with 10 bases between. The CDR3 sequence is 14 residues long. Written as DNA, the CDR3 is TGTGCTAGTGGTTTCGGGGATGGGACCGGGGAGCTGTTTTTT. Translating gives CASGFGDGTGELFF.

This sequence joins TRBV10-2 and TRBJ1-4, with D perhaps matching TRBD1 (5 bases). Trimming stripped 6 bases from V and 3 bases from J, with 8 bases between. The CDR3 loop spans 13 amino acids. The germline CDR1 and CDR2 sequences are WSHSY and SAAADI. The CDR3: CASRDTANEKLFF. CDR3 nucleotides: TGCGCCAGCAGGGACACGGCTAATGAAAAACTGTTTTTT.

V gene TRBV27 combines with J gene TRBJ2-1, with a weak D call TRBD2 (5 bases). Trimming stripped 6 bases from V and 4 bases from J, with 16 bases between. CDR3 length equals 15 residues. Per germline, CDR1 MNHEY and CDR2 SMNVEV (reference sequence). This chain's CDR3 is CASSFRVGDYNEQFF. The CDR3, as DNA: TGTGCCAGCAGCTTCCGTGTCGGGGATTACAATGAGCAGTTCTTC.